A selection of T cell receptor beta chains follows, all from one sample in a study of T cell changes during pregnancy in multiple sclerosis. This table comes from immunoSEQ multiplex PCR, and its TCRdb copy is limited to in-frame clones, with some not included. The sample carries tens of thousands of clones, approximately 90% recorded once. Sequencing used peripheral blood, obtained before pregnancy. Receptor source: a female donor with multiple sclerosis, enrolled in a pregnancy study. Both conserved end residues are part of each CDR3. Fields, in order: D gene, J gene, V gene, clone size, CDR3 DNA, CDR3 protein. A D gene is named only where the DNA matches it firmly. Clone size appears in some rows only: once, few, many, or a class for an expanded clone.

>-|TRBJ2-5|TRBV20-1|once
TGCAGTGCTAGGAGGGAAGAGACCCAGTACTTC
CSARREETQYF
>-|TRBJ2-7|TRBV5-1|-
TGCGCCAGCAGCTTGGAGGACACTGCCTACGAGCAGTACTTC
CASSLEDTAYEQYF
>-|TRBJ1-1|TRBV6-1|-
TGTGCCAGCAGTCTGACAGGTTTGTTTTCAGGAGCTTTCTTT
CASSLTGLFSGAFF
>-|TRBJ2-7|TRBV5-1|-
TGCGCCAGCACAAACATCGGGGGGCGCTCCTACGAGCAGTACTTC
CASTNIGGRSYEQYF
>-|TRBJ2-3|TRBV4-3|once
TGCGCCAGCAGCCAAGAGCGGGGTTGGGCAGATACGCAGTATTTT
CASSQERGWADTQYF
>-|TRBJ2-7|TRBV11-2|-
TGTGCCAGCAGCTACACCCGAATCGAGCAGTACTTC
CASSYTRIEQYF
>-|TRBJ1-5|TRBV6-1|once
TGTGCCAGCAGAATTGGTACGGGGGGAGAGCCCCAGCATTTT
CASRIGTGGEPQHF
>-|TRBJ2-5|TRBV29-1|once
TGCAGCGTTGAGTACGCGGGGAAGGGCCAAGAGACCCAGTACTTC
CSVEYAGKGQETQYF
>-|TRBJ2-6|TRBV5-1|-
TGCGCCACCCGCCAAGACAGCTCCTCTGGGGCCAACGTCCTGACTTTC
CATRQDSSSGANVLTF
>TRBD1|TRBJ1-4|TRBV30|-
TGTGCCTGGAGTGCAGGGGGAGGTGAAAAACTGTTTTTT
CAWSAGGGEKLFF
>-|TRBJ2-1|TRBV18|-
TGTGCCAGCTCACCCCTTTCGAGTTCCTACAATGAGCAGTTCTTC
CASSPLSSSYNEQFF
>TRBD1|TRBJ1-1|TRBV30|few
TGTGCCTGGACGACAGGGTCGAACACTGAAGCTTTCTTT
CAWTTGSNTEAFF
>TRBD1|TRBJ2-7|TRBV9|-
TGTGCCAGCAGCGCCGGGACAGATAACTCCTACGAGCAGTACTTC
CASSAGTDNSYEQYF
>-|TRBJ2-7|TRBV6-1|-
TGTGCCAGCACCCGGGGTGGGGTCTACGAGCAGTACTTC
CASTRGGVYEQYF
>TRBD2|TRBJ2-1|TRBV5-6|-
TGTGCCAGCACCCCCCCGCGTAGCGGGGGGGACGGTGAGCAGTTCTTC
CASTPPRSGGDGEQFF
>-|TRBJ1-2|TRBV6-1|-
TGTGCCAGCAGTGCTCGGTTTAACTATGGCTACACCTTC
CASSARFNYGYTF